The entry below describes one TCR beta chain. This record comes from a study of cytomegalovirus exposure and HLA in healthy donors. The PCR ran on 60 Vbeta and 13 Jbeta primers. Assay: immunoSEQ multiplex PCR; the TCRdb copy retains only in-frame clones and omits some. The table shows around 170,000 clones, with roughly 80% occurring only once. V lost 6 bases to trimming and J lost 5 bases; unmatched junction nucleotides: 5. The CDR3 totals 14 residues. Germline CDR1 ENHRY, CDR2 SYGVKD. Sequenced input: PBMCs. The TCR was taken from a man aged 40-50 years in good health and CMV-seropositive. V and J are TRBV10-3 and TRBJ2-5, with TRBD1 matching 11 bases. The CDR3 DNA sequence: TGTGCCATCAGCGGACAGGGGGCGCAGGAGACCCAGTACTTC. This codes for CAISGQGAQETQYF.